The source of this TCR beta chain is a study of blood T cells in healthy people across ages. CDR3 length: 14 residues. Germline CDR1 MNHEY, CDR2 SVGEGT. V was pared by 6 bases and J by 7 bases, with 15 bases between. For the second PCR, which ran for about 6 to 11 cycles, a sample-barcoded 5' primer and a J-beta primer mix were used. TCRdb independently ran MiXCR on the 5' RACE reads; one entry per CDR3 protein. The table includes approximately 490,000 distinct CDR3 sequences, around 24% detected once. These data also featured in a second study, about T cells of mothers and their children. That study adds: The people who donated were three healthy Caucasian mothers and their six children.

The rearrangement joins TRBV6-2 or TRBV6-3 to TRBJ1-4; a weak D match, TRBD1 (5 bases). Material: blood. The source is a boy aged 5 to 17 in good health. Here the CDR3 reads CASRIPGGGEKLFF. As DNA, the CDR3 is TGTGCCAGCAGAATACCCGGGGGGGGTGAAAAACTGTTTTTT.